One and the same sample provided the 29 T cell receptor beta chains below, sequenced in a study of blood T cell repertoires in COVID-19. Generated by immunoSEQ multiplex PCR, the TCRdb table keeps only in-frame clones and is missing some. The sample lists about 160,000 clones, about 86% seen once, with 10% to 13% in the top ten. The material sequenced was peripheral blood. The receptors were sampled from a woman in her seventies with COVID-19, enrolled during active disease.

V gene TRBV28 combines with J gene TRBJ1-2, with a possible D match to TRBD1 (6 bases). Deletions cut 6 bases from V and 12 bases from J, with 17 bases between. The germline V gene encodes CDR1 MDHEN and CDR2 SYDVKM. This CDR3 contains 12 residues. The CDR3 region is CASRPPTGNHTF. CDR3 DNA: TGTGCCAGCAGACCTCCGACAGGTAACCACACCTTC.

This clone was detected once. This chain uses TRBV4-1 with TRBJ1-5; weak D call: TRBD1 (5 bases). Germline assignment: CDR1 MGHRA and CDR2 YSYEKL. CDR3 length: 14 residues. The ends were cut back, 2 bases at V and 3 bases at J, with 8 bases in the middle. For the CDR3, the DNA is TGCGCCAGCAGCCAAAAGGACATCAATCAGCCCCAGCATTTT. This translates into CASSQKDINQPQHF.

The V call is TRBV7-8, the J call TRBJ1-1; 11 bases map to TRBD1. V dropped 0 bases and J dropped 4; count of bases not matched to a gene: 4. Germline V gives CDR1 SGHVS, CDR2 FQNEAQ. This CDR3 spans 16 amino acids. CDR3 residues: CASSLARDRGSTEAFF. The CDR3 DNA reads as TGTGCCAGCAGCTTAGCAAGGGACAGGGGGTCCACTGAAGCTTTCTTT.

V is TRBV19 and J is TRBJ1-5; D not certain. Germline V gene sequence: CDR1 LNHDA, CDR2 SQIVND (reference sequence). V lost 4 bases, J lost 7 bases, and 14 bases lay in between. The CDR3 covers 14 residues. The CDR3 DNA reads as TGTGCCAGTAGTACGTTTCAAGGAGGGCAGCCCCAGCATTTT. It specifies CASSTFQGGQPQHF.

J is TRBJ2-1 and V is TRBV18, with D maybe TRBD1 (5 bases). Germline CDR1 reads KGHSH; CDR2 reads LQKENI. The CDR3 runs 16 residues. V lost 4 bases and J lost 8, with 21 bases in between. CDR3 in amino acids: CASSLFRLREFDEQFF. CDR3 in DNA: TGTGCCAGCTCACTTTTCCGCCTCAGGGAATTTGATGAGCAGTTCTTC. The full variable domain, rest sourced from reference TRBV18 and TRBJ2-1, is NAGVMQNPRHLVRRRGQEARLRCSPMKGHSHVYWYRQLPEEGLKFMVYLQKENIIDESGMPKERFSAEFPKEGPSILRIQQVVRGDSAAYFCASSLFRLREFDEQFFGPGTRLTVL.

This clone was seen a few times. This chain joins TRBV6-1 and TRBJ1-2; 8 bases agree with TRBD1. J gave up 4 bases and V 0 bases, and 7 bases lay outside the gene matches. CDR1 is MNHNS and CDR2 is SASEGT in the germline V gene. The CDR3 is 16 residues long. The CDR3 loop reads CASSEALGQATYGYTF. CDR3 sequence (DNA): TGTGCCAGCAGTGAAGCATTGGGACAGGCGACCTATGGCTACACCTTC.

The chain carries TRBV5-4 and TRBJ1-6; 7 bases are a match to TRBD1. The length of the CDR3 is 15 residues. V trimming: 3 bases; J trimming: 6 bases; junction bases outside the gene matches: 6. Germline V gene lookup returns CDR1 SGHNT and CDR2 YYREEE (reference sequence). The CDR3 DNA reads TGTGCCAGCAGCTCAGGACAGGTTCTTAATTCACCCCTCCACTTT. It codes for CASSSGQVLNSPLHF.

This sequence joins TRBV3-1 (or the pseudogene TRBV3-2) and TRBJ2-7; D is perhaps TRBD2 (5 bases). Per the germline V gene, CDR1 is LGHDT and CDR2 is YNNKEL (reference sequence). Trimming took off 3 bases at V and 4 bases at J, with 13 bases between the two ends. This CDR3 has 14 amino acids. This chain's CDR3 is CASSHASQSYEQYF. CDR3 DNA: TGTGCCAGCAGCCACGCTAGCCAGTCGTACGAGCAGTACTTC.

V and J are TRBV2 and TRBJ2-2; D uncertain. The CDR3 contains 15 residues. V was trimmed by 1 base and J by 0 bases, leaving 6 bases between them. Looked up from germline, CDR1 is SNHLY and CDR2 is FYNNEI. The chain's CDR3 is CASSEVLANTGELFF. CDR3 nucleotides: TGTGCCAGCAGTGAAGTCCTAGCGAACACCGGGGAGCTGTTTTTT.

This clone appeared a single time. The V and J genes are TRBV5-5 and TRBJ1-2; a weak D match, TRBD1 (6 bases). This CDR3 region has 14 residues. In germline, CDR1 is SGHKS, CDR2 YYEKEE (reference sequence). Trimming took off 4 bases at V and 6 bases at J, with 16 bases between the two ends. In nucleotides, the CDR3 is TGTGCCAGCAGCCAGGACAGCCCATTCCATGGCTACACCTTC. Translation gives CASSQDSPFHGYTF.

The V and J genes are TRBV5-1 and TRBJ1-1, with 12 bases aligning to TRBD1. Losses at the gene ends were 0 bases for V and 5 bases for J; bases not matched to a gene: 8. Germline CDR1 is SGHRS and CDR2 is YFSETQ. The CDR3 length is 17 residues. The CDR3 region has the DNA TGCGCCAGCAGCTTGGTGGGGACAGGGGGCGCCTGGACTGAAGCTTTCTTT. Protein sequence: CASSLVGTGGAWTEAFF. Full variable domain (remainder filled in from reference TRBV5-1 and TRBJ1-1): KAGVTQTPRYLIKTRGQQVTLSCSPISGHRSVSWYQQTPGQGLQFLFEYFSETQRNKGNFPGRFSGRQFSNSRSEMNVSTLELGDSALYLCASSLVGTGGAWTEAFFGQGTRLTVV.

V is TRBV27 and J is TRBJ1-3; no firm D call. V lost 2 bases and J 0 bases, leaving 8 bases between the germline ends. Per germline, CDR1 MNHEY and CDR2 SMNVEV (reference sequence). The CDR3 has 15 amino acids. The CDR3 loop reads CASSLNTYSGNTIYF. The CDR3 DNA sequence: TGTGCCAGCAGTTTAAACACATACTCTGGAAACACCATATATTTT.

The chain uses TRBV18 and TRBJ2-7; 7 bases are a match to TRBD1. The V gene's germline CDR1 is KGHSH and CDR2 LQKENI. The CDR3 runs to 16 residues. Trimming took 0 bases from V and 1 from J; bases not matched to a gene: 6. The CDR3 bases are TGTGCCAGCTCACCACCGGGACAGATTCCTTCCTACGAGCAGTACTTC. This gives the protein CASSPPGQIPSYEQYF.

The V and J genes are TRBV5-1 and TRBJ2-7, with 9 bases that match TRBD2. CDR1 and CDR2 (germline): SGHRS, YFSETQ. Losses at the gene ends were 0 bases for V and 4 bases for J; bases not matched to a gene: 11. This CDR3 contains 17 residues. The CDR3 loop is CASSLDRGGARRYEQYF. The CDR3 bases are TGCGCCAGCAGCTTGGATCGCGGGGGGGCCCGCCGGTACGAGCAGTACTTC.

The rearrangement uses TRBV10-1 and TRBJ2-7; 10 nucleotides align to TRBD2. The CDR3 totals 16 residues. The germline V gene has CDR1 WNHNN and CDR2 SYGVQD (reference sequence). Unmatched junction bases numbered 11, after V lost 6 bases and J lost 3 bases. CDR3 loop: CASSSPELAGYYEQYF. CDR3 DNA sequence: TGCGCCAGCAGCTCTCCGGAACTAGCGGGGTACTACGAGCAGTACTTC.

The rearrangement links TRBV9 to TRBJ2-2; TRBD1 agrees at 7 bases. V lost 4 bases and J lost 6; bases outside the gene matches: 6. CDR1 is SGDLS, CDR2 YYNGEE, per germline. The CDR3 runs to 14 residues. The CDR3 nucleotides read TGTGCCAGCAGCATGACAGGGCGACCCGGGGAGCTGTTTTTT. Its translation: CASSMTGRPGELFF. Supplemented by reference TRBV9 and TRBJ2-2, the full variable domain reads DSGVTQTPKHLITATGQRVTLRCSPRSGDLSVYWYQQSLDQGLQFLIQYYNGEERAKGNILERFSAQQFPDLHSELNLSSLELGDSALYFCASSMTGRPGELFFGEGSRLTVL.

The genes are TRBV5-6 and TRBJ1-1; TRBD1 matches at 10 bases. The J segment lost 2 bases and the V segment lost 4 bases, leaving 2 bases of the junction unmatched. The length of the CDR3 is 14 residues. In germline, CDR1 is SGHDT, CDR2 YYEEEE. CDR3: CASSGDRGNTEAFF. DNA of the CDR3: TGTGCCAGCAGCGGGGACAGGGGTAACACTGAAGCTTTCTTT.

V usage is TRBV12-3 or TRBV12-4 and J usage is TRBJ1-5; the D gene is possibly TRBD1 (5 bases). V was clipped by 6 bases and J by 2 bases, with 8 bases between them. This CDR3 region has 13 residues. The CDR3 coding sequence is TGTGCCAGCAGCCGGGGGGGCAATCAGCCCCAGCATTTT. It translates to CASSRGGNQPQHF.

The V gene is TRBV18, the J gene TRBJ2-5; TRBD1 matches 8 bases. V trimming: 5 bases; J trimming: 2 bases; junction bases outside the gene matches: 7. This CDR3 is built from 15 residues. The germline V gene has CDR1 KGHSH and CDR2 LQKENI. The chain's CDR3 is CASSSGQGDQETQYF. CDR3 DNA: TGTGCCAGCTCATCCGGACAGGGAGATCAAGAGACCCAGTACTTC.

In DNA, the CDR3 is TGTGCCAGCAGCGTAGGGTCAGGTCATGAAAAACTGTTTTTT. Translation gives CASSVGSGHEKLFF. V is TRBV9 and J is TRBJ1-4; D unresolved. V lost 0 bases, J lost 6 bases, and 9 bases lay in between. The CDR3 loop spans 14 amino acids. CDR1 is SGDLS and CDR2 is YYNGEE in the germline V gene. Looking up the rest from reference TRBV9 and TRBJ1-4 gives the full variable domain: DSGVTQTPKHLITATGQRVTLRCSPRSGDLSVYWYQQSLDQGLQFLIQYYNGEERAKGNILERFSAQQFPDLHSELNLSSLELGDSALYFCASSVGSGHEKLFFGSGTQLSVL.

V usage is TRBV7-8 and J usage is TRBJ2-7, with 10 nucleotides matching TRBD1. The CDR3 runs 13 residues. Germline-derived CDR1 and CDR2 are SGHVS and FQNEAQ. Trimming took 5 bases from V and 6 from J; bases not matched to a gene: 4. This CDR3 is CASSQRDRGEQYF. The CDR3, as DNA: TGTGCCAGCAGCCAACGGGACAGGGGCGAGCAGTACTTC.

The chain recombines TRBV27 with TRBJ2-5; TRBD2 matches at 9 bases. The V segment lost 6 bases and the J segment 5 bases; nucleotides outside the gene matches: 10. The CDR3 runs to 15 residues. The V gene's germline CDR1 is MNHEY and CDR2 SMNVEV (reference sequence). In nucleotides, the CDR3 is TGTGCCAGCAGCCGGGCCGGGACTAGCCATGAGACCCAGTACTTC. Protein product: CASSRAGTSHETQYF.

CDR3: CASSLLGGLWGNYGYTF. The CDR3, as DNA: TGTGCCAGCAGCTTACTAGGGGGCCTATGGGGGAACTATGGCTACACCTTC. The chain combines TRBV7-8 with TRBJ1-2; 7 positions agree with TRBD1. The CDR3 loop spans 17 amino acids. Germline assignment: CDR1 SGHVS and CDR2 FQNEAQ. V was clipped by 2 bases and J by 2 bases; unmatched bases: 11.

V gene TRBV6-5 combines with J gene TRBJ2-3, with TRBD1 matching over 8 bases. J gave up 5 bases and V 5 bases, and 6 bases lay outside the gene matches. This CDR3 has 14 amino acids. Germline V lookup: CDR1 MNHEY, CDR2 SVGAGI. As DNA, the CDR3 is TGTGCCAGCAGTCAGGACAGGGCTAGAGATACGCAGTATTTT. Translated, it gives CASSQDRARDTQYF.

The CDR3 region has the DNA TGTGCCACTCGCGCCCAGGGAGGGTCCTACGAGCAGTACTTC. As protein: CATRAQGGSYEQYF. This chain links TRBV19 with TRBJ2-7; 7 bases fit TRBD2. The CDR3 covers 14 residues. The V segment lost 10 bases and the J segment 1 base; nucleotides outside the gene matches: 10. Per germline, CDR1 LNHDA and CDR2 SQIVND (reference sequence).

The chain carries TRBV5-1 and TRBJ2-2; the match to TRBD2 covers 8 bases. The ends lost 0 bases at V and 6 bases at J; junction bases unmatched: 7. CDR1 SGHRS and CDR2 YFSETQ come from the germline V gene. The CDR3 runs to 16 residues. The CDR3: CASSLDGGLGSGELFF. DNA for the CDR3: TGCGCCAGCAGCTTGGATGGGGGACTAGGGTCCGGGGAGCTGTTTTTT.

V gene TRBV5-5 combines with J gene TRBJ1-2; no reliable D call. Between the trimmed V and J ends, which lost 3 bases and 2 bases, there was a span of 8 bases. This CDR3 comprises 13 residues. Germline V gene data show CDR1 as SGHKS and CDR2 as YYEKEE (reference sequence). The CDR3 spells CASSSAGNYGYTF. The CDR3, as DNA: TGTGCCAGCAGCTCGGCGGGGAACTATGGCTACACCTTC. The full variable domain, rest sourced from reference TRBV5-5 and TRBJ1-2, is DAGVTQSPTHLIKTRGQQVTLRCSPISGHKSVSWYQQVLGQGPQFIFQYYEKEERGRGNFPDRFSARQFPNYSSELNVNALLLGDSALYLCASSSAGNYGYTFGSGTRLTVV.

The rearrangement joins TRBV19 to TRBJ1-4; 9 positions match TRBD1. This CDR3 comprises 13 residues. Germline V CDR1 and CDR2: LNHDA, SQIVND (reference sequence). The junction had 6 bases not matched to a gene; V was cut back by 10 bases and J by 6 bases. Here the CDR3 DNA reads TGTGCCACCAGGACAGGGGAGTATGAAAAACTGTTTTTT. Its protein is CATRTGEYEKLFF.

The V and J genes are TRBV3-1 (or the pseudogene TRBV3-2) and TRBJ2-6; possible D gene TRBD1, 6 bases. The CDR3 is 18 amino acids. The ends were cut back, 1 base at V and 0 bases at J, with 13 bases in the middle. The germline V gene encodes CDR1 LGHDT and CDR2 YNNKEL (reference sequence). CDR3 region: CASSQGTEPFSGANVLTF. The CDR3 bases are TGTGCCAGCAGCCAAGGGACAGAACCTTTCTCTGGGGCCAACGTCCTGACTTTC.